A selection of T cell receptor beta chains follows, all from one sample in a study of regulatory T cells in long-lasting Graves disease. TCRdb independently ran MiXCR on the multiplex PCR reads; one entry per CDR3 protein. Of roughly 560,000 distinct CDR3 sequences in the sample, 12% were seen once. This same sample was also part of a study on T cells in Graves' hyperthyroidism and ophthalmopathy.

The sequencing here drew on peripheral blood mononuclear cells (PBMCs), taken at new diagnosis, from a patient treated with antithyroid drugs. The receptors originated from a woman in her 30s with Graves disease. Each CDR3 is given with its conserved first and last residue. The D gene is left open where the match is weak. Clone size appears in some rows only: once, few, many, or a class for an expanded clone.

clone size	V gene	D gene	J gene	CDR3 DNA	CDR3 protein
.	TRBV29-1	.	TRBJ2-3	TGCAGCGTCTCAAATCAATACCGCGATACGCAGTATTTT	CSVSNQYRDTQYF
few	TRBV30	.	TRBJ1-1	TGTGCCTGGAATCCGGGTTCAAATGCGAACACTGAAGCTTTCTTT	CAWNPGSNANTEAFF
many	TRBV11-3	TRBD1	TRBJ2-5	TGTGCCAGCAGCTGGGGACAGGGTATAGAAGAGACCCAGTACTTC	CASSWGQGIEETQYF
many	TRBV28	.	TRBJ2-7	TGTGCCAGCACCTCCGCGAGTCTTCAGTACTTC	CASTSASLQYF
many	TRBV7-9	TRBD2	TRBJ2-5	TGTGCCAGCAGCTTCGCGGGAGGGCAAGAGACCCAGTACTTC	CASSFAGGQETQYF
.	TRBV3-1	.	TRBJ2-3	TGTGCCAGCAGCCAAGACGGTGCGTCCCTAAGGACAGATACGCAGTATTTT	CASSQDGASLRTDTQYF
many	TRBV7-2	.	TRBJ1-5	TGTGCCAGCAGCTTAGGTCCGGGTCAGCCCCAGCATTTT	CASSLGPGQPQHF
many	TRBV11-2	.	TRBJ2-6	TGTGCCAGCAGCTTAGATTATTCGGGCTCTGGGGCCAACGTCCTGACTTTC	CASSLDYSGSGANVLTF
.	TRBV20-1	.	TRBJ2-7	TGCAGTGCTCTCTTCCGGGGTTCCTACGAGCAGTACTTC	CSALFRGSYEQYF
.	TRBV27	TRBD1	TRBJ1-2	TGTGCCAGCAGTTTAGAGGCTTCGGAGGGGGCGCGGGTAGGCTACACCTTC	CASSLEASEGARVGYTF
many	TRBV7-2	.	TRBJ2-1	TGTGCCAGCAGCTCCTTCTCCAATGAGCAGTTCTTC	CASSSFSNEQFF
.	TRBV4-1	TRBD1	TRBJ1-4	TGCGCCAGCAGCCGCGGACAGGAACCTGAAAAACTGTTTTTT	CASSRGQEPEKLFF
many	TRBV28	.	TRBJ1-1	TGTGCCAGCAGTCCCTCAGGGTTTGGGGAAGGGCGAGCTTTCTTT	CASSPSGFGEGRAFF
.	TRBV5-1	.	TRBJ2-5	TGCGCCAGCAGCTTGGAGGCTAAGGAGACCCAGTACTTC	CASSLEAKETQYF
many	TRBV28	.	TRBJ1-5	TGTGCCAGCAGCCGGACAGCCCTCAATCAGCCCCAGCATTTT	CASSRTALNQPQHF
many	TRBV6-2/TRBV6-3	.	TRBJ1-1	TGTGCCAGCAGTTATGACGGGACGAACACTGAAGCTTTCTTT	CASSYDGTNTEAFF
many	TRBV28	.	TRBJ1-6	TGTGCCAGCAGTTTATTTTCCCGGGGGCCGAATTCACCCCTCCACTTT	CASSLFSRGPNSPLHF
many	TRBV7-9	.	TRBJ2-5	TGTGCCAGCAGCTGGGACGGGACCCAAGAGACCCAGTACTTC	CASSWDGTQETQYF
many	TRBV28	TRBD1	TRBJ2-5	TGTGCCAGCAGTCGGGACAGCCAAAAGACCCAGTACTTC	CASSRDSQKTQYF
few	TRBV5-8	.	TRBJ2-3	TGTGCCAGCAGCAGAAGGATTTCTAGCCTACAAGCAGATACGCAGTATTTT	CASSRRISSLQADTQYF
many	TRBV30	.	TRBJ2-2	TGTGCCTGGAGGTGGGACGGTGAAGACCTCACCGGGGAGCTGTTTTTT	CAWRWDGEDLTGELFF
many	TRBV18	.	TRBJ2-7	TGTGCCAGCTCACCATTAAAGATCTACGAGCAGTACTTC	CASSPLKIYEQYF
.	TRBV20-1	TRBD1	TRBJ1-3	TGCAGTGCTAGAGTTTATGACAGGGAGGTTTTAAACACCATATATTTT	CSARVYDREVLNTIYF
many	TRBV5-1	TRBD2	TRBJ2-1	TGCGCCAGCAGCCTAGCGGGACCTCCGGACGGTGAGCAGTTCTTC	CASSLAGPPDGEQFF
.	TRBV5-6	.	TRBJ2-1	TGTGCCAGCAGCCCTGCGACTGGGGCTGGGGGTGAGCAGTTCTTC	CASSPATGAGGEQFF
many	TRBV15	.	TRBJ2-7	TGTGCCACCAGCAGGTCCTCCGGTCTACCGCAGTACTTC	CATSRSSGLPQYF
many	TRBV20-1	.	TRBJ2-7	TGCAGTGCTAGGGAGGGGGAGCGCGAGCAGTACTTC	CSAREGEREQYF
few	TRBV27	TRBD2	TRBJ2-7	TGTGCCAGCAGTTTGGCGGGAGGAGGGAACGAGCAGTACTTC	CASSLAGGGNEQYF
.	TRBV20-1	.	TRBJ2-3	TGCAGTGCTAGTCGACCAGATACGCAGTATTTT	CSASRPDTQYF
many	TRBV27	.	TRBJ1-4	TGTGCCAGCAGTCCCTCAGAGCACCGGGGGGAAAAACTGTTTTTT	CASSPSEHRGEKLFF
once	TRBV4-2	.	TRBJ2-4	TGTGTCAGCAGCCAAGAAGGTCGTAGTGGGGAGGGGGAGTACTTC	CVSSQEGRSGEGEYF
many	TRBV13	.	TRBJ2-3	TGTGCCAGCAGCTCCCCTTGGGTCACCGGAAATACGCAGTATTTT	CASSSPWVTGNTQYF
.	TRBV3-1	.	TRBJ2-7	TGTGCCAGCGGCCCAGTGATTTCTGTCTACGAGCAGTACTTC	CASGPVISVYEQYF
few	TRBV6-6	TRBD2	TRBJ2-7	TGTGCCAGCAGTTTAACTAGCGGGCACTTTTACGAGCAGTACTTC	CASSLTSGHFYEQYF
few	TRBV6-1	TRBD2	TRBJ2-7	TGTGCCAGCAAGGCTATTGCGGGAGGCGAGCAGTACTTC	CASKAIAGGEQYF
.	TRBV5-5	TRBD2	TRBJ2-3	TGTGCCAGCAGCTCAATAGGACTAGCGGGCACAGATACGCAGTATTTT	CASSSIGLAGTDTQYF
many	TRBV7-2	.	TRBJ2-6	TGTGCCAGCAGCTTAGAGGGGGGACTATCTGGGGCCAACGTCCTGACTTTC	CASSLEGGLSGANVLTF
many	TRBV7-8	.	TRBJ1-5	TGTGCCAGCAGCCGACGAGTGTTCGGGCGGTTCCCGGGGGAGGCTAGCAATCAGCCCCAGCATTTT	CASSRRVFGRFPGEASNQPQHF
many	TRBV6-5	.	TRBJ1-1	TGTGCCAGCAGTTACTTCTCCCAGGGCAGCGAAGCTTTCTTT	CASSYFSQGSEAFF
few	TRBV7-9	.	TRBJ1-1	TGTGCCAGCAAGGGGACTGAAGCTTTCTTT	CASKGTEAFF
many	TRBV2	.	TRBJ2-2	TGTGCCAGCAGAACGGGCCCAAGGGCCGGGGAGCTGTTTTTT	CASRTGPRAGELFF
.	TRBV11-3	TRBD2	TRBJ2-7	TGTGCCAGCAGCTTAGGGAGGATTAGCGGGAGAATATACGAGCAGTACTTC	CASSLGRISGRIYEQYF
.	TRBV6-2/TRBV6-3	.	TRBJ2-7	TGTGCCAGCAGTTACCCGGGACCGCAGTACTTC	CASSYPGPQYF
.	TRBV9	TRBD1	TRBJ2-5	TGTGCCAGCAGCGCAGGGGGACGGGACAGCAAAGACAAGACCCAGTACTTC	CASSAGGRDSKDKTQYF
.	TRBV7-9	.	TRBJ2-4	TGTGCCAGCAGTATAGGGGGCAAAAACATTCAGTACTTC	CASSIGGKNIQYF
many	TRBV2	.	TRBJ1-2	TGTGCCAGCAGTGAAGCGAATGGCTACACCTTC	CASSEANGYTF
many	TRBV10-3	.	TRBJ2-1	TGTGCCATCAGTGAGTCATTCGTGGTTGGTGAGCAGTTCTTC	CAISESFVVGEQFF
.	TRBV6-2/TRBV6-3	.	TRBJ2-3	TGTGCCAGCAGTCCCCTCTCTATCCATACGCAGTATTTT	CASSPLSIHTQYF
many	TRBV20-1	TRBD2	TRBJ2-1	TGCAGTGCCCCGAACCGACTAGCGGGAGGTTTCAATGAGCAGTTCTTC	CSAPNRLAGGFNEQFF
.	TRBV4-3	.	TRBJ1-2	TGCGCCAGCAGCCAAGGAATCAGGGCGGACTATGGCTACACCTTC	CASSQGIRADYGYTF
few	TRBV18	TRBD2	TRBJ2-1	TGTGCCAGCTCACTTAGCGGGAGGTGGGGTCTCTACAATGAGCAGTTCTTC	CASSLSGRWGLYNEQFF
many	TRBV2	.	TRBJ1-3	TGTGCCAGCGCGACAGATGGAAACACCATATATTTT	CASATDGNTIYF
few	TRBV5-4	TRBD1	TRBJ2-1	TGTGCCAGCAGCTTGCAAGCCGGGACAGGGGACCACAATGAGCAGTTCTTC	CASSLQAGTGDHNEQFF
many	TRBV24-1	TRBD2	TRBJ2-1	TGTGCCACCAGTAAGACTAGCGGGAGTTTCTACAATGAGCAGTTCTTC	CATSKTSGSFYNEQFF